This T cell receptor beta chain comes out of a study of PD-L1 blockade in urothelial cancer listed by TCRdb under 2017. Broadly, across the study: Every patient began therapy in the mid-2010s and was given atezolizumab 1,200 mg intravenously every 3 weeks. About 90% of the roughly 29 patients were identified as males with urothelial cancer of bladder origin, and a prior smoking history was reported by 18 of 29 patients. Patients had an ECOG performance status of 0 or 1 and had received between 0 and 3 prior chemotherapy regimens. Tumor samples gave a median of around 1,500 T cells and around 1,100 unique TCRs, with a median clonality of about 0.096 and T cell proportion of about 0.1. An exploratory multi-omic analysis was conducted of the somatic, immune and clinical correlates of response to PD-L1 blockade with atezolizumab in urothelial cancer. Pretreatment tumor samples and matched peripheral blood, collected serially before and after atezolizumab treatment, underwent TCR sequencing. Durable clinical benefit was defined as progression-free survival longer than 6 months, and TCR features were also tested against progression-free and overall survival. Whole exome sequencing and RNA sequencing of pretreatment tumors were performed alongside TCR sequencing in the same patients. Durable clinical benefit was achieved by nine patients but not by the remaining 20. Twenty-nine patients had pretreatment blood TCR-seq, about 25 had at least one posttreatment blood collection, and about 25 had tumor TCR-seq. Tumors from two patients failed quality control and three patients lacked available tumor, so five were excluded from tumor TCR analyses. Points the paper makes about the study in general: The tumor samples were FFPE and were not collected immediately before treatment, and because only one sample per patient was used, heterogeneity may have been missed. A higher proportion of tumor-infiltrating T lymphocytes was found in patients with durable benefit (n = 24, Mann-Whitney p = 0.047). Greater expansion of tumor-associated TCR clones in peripheral blood 3 weeks after the start of treatment was observed in patients with durable benefit (n of about 20, p = 0.022). Because of the small sample size (n of about 29) and the many exploratory analyses performed, the results are intended to be regarded as hypothesis-generating.

The germline V gene encodes CDR1 MNHGY and CDR2 SAAAGT. The CDR3 runs 15 residues from the cysteine to the phenylalanine. Only the CDR3 DNA is retained, 45 bases long and in frame from the first base. Trimming takes 7 bases off V and 1 base off J; junction bases not matched to a gene: 4. Comment on this clone: Its antigen target is currently unknown. No clone much larger than this one lies a single base away; base qualities are absent.

Synthetic TCR analog templates were spiked into each PCR so that absolute template abundance could be estimated from read counts. In FFPE tumors, housekeeping genes were amplified and quantified as a way to estimate usable DNA and compute T cell fraction. Using the immunoSEQ assay, TCRbeta CDR3 regions were amplified from genomic DNA with bias-controlled V and J gene primers. Rearranged TCRbeta segments were sequenced at approximately 20X coverage. The paper's processing steps were these. Sequencing errors were corrected by clustering and CDR3s were annotated against IMGT to assign V, D and J genes. Downstream analyses used only productive TCRbeta rearrangements, leaving out any out-of-frame or stop-codon sequences. To compute clonality, Shannon entropy was normalized by the log of the number of unique productive sequences and then subtracted from one. Fisher's exact test with Benjamini-Hochberg correction, using a cutoff of adjusted p below 0.01, was how clones that differed between time points or between blood and tumor were identified. TCRdb took this table from immuneACCESS and kept in-frame rearrangements with V and J called. Such tables lack part of the clones; where checked against another copy, unresolved V genes explain under half of the gap, and the rest is unexplained. D and trimming come from the DNA, and the V and J calls and clone size come from that table. Within this sample are fewer than 45,000 clones, with more than 35% of them counted one time only. The ten largest make up about 8.9% of the sample.

The meaning of the sample's time point label: pretreatment tumor sample. A total of around 30 patients with locally advanced or metastatic urothelial carcinoma, treated at Memorial Sloan Kettering on a trial protocol, made up the cohort. Every piece of tumor tissue used for sequencing was obtained before atezolizumab dosing. The Qiagen DNeasy Blood extraction kit was used to purify genomic DNA from total PBMCs and tumor samples. The source of this sequence is a man aged 60 to 75 with urothelial cancer. The chain links TRBV6-8 with TRBJ2-2, with 9 bases matching TRBD2. The sequencing here drew on tumor tissue, taken before atezolizumab (anti-PD-L1) treatment. The nucleotide sequence reads as follows: TGTGCCAGCACAGGTAGCGGGGGGAACACCGGGGAGCTGTTTTTT. Its product reads: CASTGSGGNTGELFF.